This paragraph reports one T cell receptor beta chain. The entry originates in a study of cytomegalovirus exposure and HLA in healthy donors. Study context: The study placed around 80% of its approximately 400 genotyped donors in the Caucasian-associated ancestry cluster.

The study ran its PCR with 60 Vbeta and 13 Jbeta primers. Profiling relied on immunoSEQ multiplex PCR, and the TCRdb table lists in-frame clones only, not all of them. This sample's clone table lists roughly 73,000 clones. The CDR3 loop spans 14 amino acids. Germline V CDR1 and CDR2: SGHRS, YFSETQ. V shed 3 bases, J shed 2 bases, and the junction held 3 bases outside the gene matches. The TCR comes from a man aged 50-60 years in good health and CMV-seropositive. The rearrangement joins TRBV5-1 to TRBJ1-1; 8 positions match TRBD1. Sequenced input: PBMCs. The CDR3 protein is CASSSDRGNTEAFF. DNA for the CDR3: TGCGCCAGCAGCTCAGACAGGGGTAACACTGAAGCTTTCTTT.